Below, 28 T cell receptor beta chains from the same sample are listed, as sequenced in a study of T cells and Merkel cell carcinoma outcomes (dated by TCRdb to the early 2020s). Library generation was performed with the immunoSEQ multiplex PCR assay. In its TCRdb copy, this immuneACCESS table keeps in-frame sequences only and misses some clones. Where compared with another copy, unresolved V genes explain less than half of these, and the others have no known cause. The sample table contains around 15,000 clones; only one count was recorded for 75% to 85% of them. The biggest ten clones account for approximately 8.1% of the sample. The sequencing sample was made of tumor tissue from Merkel cell carcinoma. The receptor source for this set is a human donor with Merkel cell carcinoma.

There are a few counts of this clone. This chain joins TRBV19 and TRBJ1-6; TRBD1 might be the D (6 bases). Germline V gene lookup returns CDR1 LNHDA and CDR2 SQIVND (reference sequence). The V end was cut by 5 bases, the J end by 5 bases, with 10 bases between. This CDR3 region has 14 residues. DNA for the CDR3: TGTGCCAGTAGTTGGACAGTGGATAATTCACCCCTCCACTTT. This gives the protein CASSWTVDNSPLHF.

This clone was picked up one time. An end of the junction does not agree with germline; a read error may underlie this. The CDR3 is CASNYSTGANVLTF. CDR3 nucleotide sequence: TGTGCCAGCAATTACTCGACTGGGGCCAACGTCCTGACTTTC. The gene calls are TRBV6-5 and TRBJ2-6; D remains unclear. Per germline, CDR1 MNHEY and CDR2 SVGAGI. The CDR3 covers 14 residues.

This clone came up a few times. This chain connects TRBV2 to TRBJ1-2; D is perhaps TRBD1 (5 bases). The germline V gene encodes CDR1 SNHLY and CDR2 FYNNEI. This CDR3 contains 15 residues. V gave up 6 bases and J gave up 4 bases, with 18 bases separating them. The CDR3 bases are TGTGCCAGCAGCGAAAACCCGTGGGACTTCTATGGCTACACCTTC. This encodes CASSENPWDFYGYTF.

This clone was seen a single time. The chain recombines TRBV28 with TRBJ1-2; D gene unclear. The CDR3 is 11 amino acids. Trimming took 7 bases from V and 8 from J, leaving 11 bases between them. The V gene's germline CDR1 is MDHEN and CDR2 SYDVKM. This CDR3 reads CASKKEYGYTF. As DNA, the CDR3 is TGTGCCAGCAAAAAGGAATACGGCTACACCTTC.

The CDR3 region is CASSLGGYSGNEQFF. Written as DNA, the CDR3 is TGTGCCAGCAGCTTAGGAGGTTATAGCGGCAATGAGCAGTTCTTC. This chain uses TRBV7-8 with TRBJ2-1; TRBD2 is a possible D gene (6 bases). Trimming took off 1 base at V and 6 bases at J, with 13 bases between the two ends. Per the germline V gene, CDR1 is SGHVS and CDR2 is FQNEAQ. The CDR3 runs 15 residues.

V usage is TRBV5-8 and J usage is TRBJ2-3; 9 nucleotides align to TRBD2. The CDR3 is 18 residues long. The germline V gene encodes CDR1 SGHTS and CDR2 YDEGEE. After removal of 0 bases from V and 0 bases from J, the junction contained 8 bases not matched to a gene. CDR3 loop: CASSLELAGLGSTDTQYF. The CDR3 DNA reads as TGTGCCAGCAGCTTGGAGCTAGCGGGGCTCGGTAGCACAGATACGCAGTATTTT.

This chain uses TRBV10-3 with TRBJ2-2; D not resolved. This CDR3 has 15 amino acids. From germline, CDR1 is ENHRY and CDR2 SYGVKD. Trimming stripped 10 bases from V and 0 bases from J, with 15 bases between. The CDR3 is CATTVTSANTGELFF. The CDR3, as DNA: TGTGCCACCACGGTGACGTCAGCGAACACCGGGGAGCTGTTTTTT.

Turning to this clone: At the DNA level, this CDR3 is encoded by other sequences in the same sample as well. J is TRBJ1-5 and V is TRBV28; D is uncertain. Trimming took off 3 bases at V and 3 bases at J, with 9 bases between the two ends. This CDR3 is 14 amino acids long. Germline CDR1 and CDR2: MDHEN and SYDVKM. CDR3 region: CASSFNGNNQPQHF. The DNA of the CDR3 is TGTGCCAGCAGTTTCAACGGGAACAATCAGCCCCAGCATTTT.

Concerning this clone: At one boundary the junction diverges from the germline segment, which might be a read error. The CDR3 region is CASSLSPANIEAFF. Written as DNA, the CDR3 is TGTGCCAGCAGCTTGAGCCCGGCGAACATTGAAGCTTTCTTT. V usage is TRBV7-9 and J usage is TRBJ1-1; no reliable D call. The CDR3 sequence is 14 residues long. CDR1 is SEHNR, CDR2 FQNEAQ, per germline (reference sequence).

CDR3 nucleotides: TGTGCCAGTAGTATAGTTATAGAGACGGATCAAGAGACCCAGTACTTC. The encoded protein is CASSIVIETDQETQYF. The chain links TRBV19 to TRBJ2-5; D is unresolved. CDR3 length: 16 amino acids. CDR1 is LNHDA, CDR2 SQIVND, per germline (reference sequence). V was pared by 1 base and J by 2 bases, with 14 bases between.

A remark on this clone: One end of the junction fails to match germline, which may point to a read error. The V gene is TRBV7-7, the J gene TRBJ1-4; no clear D. Germline CDR1 reads SSHAT; CDR2 reads FNYEAQ (reference sequence). The CDR3 extends over 15 amino acids. The CDR3 DNA follows: TGTGCTAGCAGCCCGGGTCTACAGCCGGGTGAAAAACTGTTTTTT. It encodes CASSPGLQPGEKLFF.

This chain joins TRBV4-1 and TRBJ2-7; 8 bases line up with TRBD2. Per germline, CDR1 MGHRA and CDR2 YSYEKL. V lost 1 base to trimming and J lost 3 bases; unmatched junction nucleotides: 11. This CDR3 contains 17 residues. For the CDR3, the DNA is TGCGCCAGCAGCCAAGGGGACGGGACTAGGACCCACTACGAGCAGTACTTC. Its translation: CASSQGDGTRTHYEQYF.

The chain carries TRBV5-1 and TRBJ2-3; D is possibly TRBD2 (7 bases). The germline CDR1 and CDR2 sequences are SGHRS and YFSETQ. The CDR3 is 20 amino acids. V was cut by 5 bases and J by 0 bases, with 28 bases left in between. The CDR3 DNA follows: TGCGCCAGCAGTTGGGGGGCTAGGAGCGGGAAATTTCGGAGCACAGATACGCAGTATTTT. It encodes CASSWGARSGKFRSTDTQYF.

The CDR3 bases are TGTGCCAGCAGCTTAGAACTAGCGTCCTACGAGCAGTACTTC. Protein: CASSLELASYEQYF. This chain connects TRBV11-2 to TRBJ2-7; the match to TRBD2 covers 7 bases. Germline assignment: CDR1 SGHAT and CDR2 FQNNGV. The CDR3 extends over 14 amino acids. V trimming: 0 bases; J trimming: 1 base; junction bases outside the gene matches: 0.

This chain joins TRBV19 and TRBJ2-2; 9 bases agree with TRBD1. The CDR3 contains 16 residues. Germline lookup yields CDR1 LNHDA and CDR2 SQIVND (reference sequence). With 7 bases clipped from V and 3 bases from J, the junction kept 9 bases outside the gene matches. Here the CDR3 reads CASTQRTGAYTGELFF. The CDR3 DNA reads TGTGCCAGTACCCAACGGACAGGGGCGTACACCGGGGAGCTGTTTTTT.

The rearrangement joins TRBV6-5 to TRBJ1-2, with 9 positions matching TRBD1. Trimming took 7 bases from V and 4 from J; bases not matched to a gene: 7. Germline V gives CDR1 MNHEY, CDR2 SVGAGI. The CDR3 is 14 amino acids. The CDR3 DNA sequence: TGTGCCAGCAAACCGGGACAGGGAAGCTATGGCTACACCTTC. Its translation is CASKPGQGSYGYTF.

There are a few counts of this clone. The genes are TRBV28 and TRBJ1-2; D unclear. This CDR3 comprises 13 residues. Germline CDR1 reads MDHEN; CDR2 reads SYDVKM. V was trimmed by 3 bases and J by 4 bases, leaving 9 bases between them. For the CDR3, the DNA is TGTGCCAGCAGTTTGCCCGGAATCTATGGCTACACCTTC. It specifies CASSLPGIYGYTF.

The genes are TRBV28 and TRBJ1-1, with 8 bases identical to TRBD1. V lost 5 bases and J lost 3; bases outside the gene matches: 11. The V gene's germline CDR1 is MDHEN and CDR2 SYDVKM. This CDR3 contains 16 residues. CDR3: CASSKRQGSGDTEAFF. The CDR3 nucleotides read TGTGCCAGCAGTAAGAGACAGGGGTCCGGCGACACTGAAGCTTTCTTT.

This sequence joins TRBV4-2 and TRBJ2-1; 8 bases are a match to TRBD2. The CDR3 consists of 17 residues. CDR1 and CDR2 (germline): LGHNA, YNFKEQ. V shed 4 bases, J shed 9 bases, and the junction held 17 bases outside the gene matches. CDR3 bases: TGTGCCAGCAGCCCCCGGGCCCCGGGGACTAGTTTGATTGAGCAGTTCTTC. Translating it yields CASSPRAPGTSLIEQFF.

This chain connects TRBV5-5 to TRBJ1-2; the D is unclear. Germline-derived CDR1 and CDR2 are SGHKS and YYEKEE (reference sequence). Trimming took off 0 bases at V and 1 base at J, with 7 bases between the two ends. CDR3 length: 14 amino acids. The CDR3 is CASSLVRGNYGYTF. The CDR3 DNA is TGTGCCAGCAGCTTGGTGCGGGGTAACTATGGCTACACCTTC.

This clone has only one observation. This chain connects TRBV6-1 to TRBJ1-1, with 7 bases lining up with TRBD1. V trimming: 8 bases; J trimming: 3 bases; junction bases outside the gene matches: 6. Looked up from germline, CDR1 is MNHNS and CDR2 is SASEGT. The CDR3 extends over 13 amino acids. The CDR3 is CASQQGWDTEAFF. CDR3 DNA sequence: TGTGCCAGCCAACAGGGGTGGGACACTGAAGCTTTCTTT.

The chain couples TRBV19 to TRBJ1-6; TRBD1 might be the D (6 bases). This CDR3 comprises 13 residues. Trimming stripped 9 bases from V and 6 bases from J, with 12 bases between. Germline V lookup: CDR1 LNHDA, CDR2 SQIVND (reference sequence). DNA of the CDR3: TGTGCCAGCACCGGACAGTTTAATTCACCCCTCCACTTT. This sequence encodes CASTGQFNSPLHF.

The chain links TRBV5-1 to TRBJ2-3; 7 bases fit TRBD1. This CDR3 has 14 residues. V lost 4 bases to trimming and J lost 4 bases; unmatched junction nucleotides: 6. Germline assignment: CDR1 SGHRS and CDR2 YFSETQ. CDR3 region: CASSKGQSADTQYF. CDR3 sequence (DNA): TGCGCCAGCAGCAAGGGACAGTCGGCAGATACGCAGTATTTT.

V gene TRBV5-4 combines with J gene TRBJ1-1, with D perhaps matching TRBD1 (6 bases). CDR3 length: 15 residues. Per the germline V gene, CDR1 is SGHNT and CDR2 is YYREEE (reference sequence). V lost 0 bases and J lost 9, with 18 bases in between. The CDR3 loop is CASSLDRATREKAFF. The CDR3 nucleotides are TGTGCCAGCAGCTTGGACAGGGCTACGCGTGAGAAAGCTTTCTTT.

The chain uses TRBV7-2 and TRBJ2-7, with a tentative D call TRBD2 (6 bases). The germline V and J ends were trimmed by 0 bases and 2 bases, with 11 bases remaining between them. CDR1 and CDR2 from the germline V gene are SGHTA and FQGNSA. The CDR3 spans 15 residues. CDR3 loop: CASSLAHAGTYEQYF. Here the CDR3 DNA reads TGTGCCAGCAGCTTAGCTCACGCGGGGACCTACGAGCAGTACTTC.

This chain joins TRBV5-1 and TRBJ1-1; the D gene is possibly TRBD1 (5 bases). The CDR3 has 15 residues. Germline V lookup: CDR1 SGHRS, CDR2 YFSETQ. V was cut by 1 base and J by 0 bases, with 10 bases left in between. CDR3 nucleotides: TGCGCCAGCAGCTTGTTGACAGAGATGAACACTGAAGCTTTCTTT. Amino acids: CASSLLTEMNTEAFF.

The table lists this clone with a count of one. This CDR3 is CASNRVTSYNEQFF. CDR3 DNA: TGTGCCAGCAATAGAGTAACCTCCTACAATGAGCAGTTCTTC. This chain joins TRBV2 and TRBJ2-1; D unclear. The V gene's germline CDR1 is SNHLY and CDR2 FYNNEI. V lost 7 bases and J 0 bases, leaving 10 bases between the germline ends. The CDR3 runs 14 residues. Full variable domain (outside the CDR3, taken from reference TRBV2 and TRBJ2-1): EPEVTQTPSHQVTQMGQEVILRCVPISNHLYFYWYRQILGQKVEFLVSFYNNEISEKSEIFDDQFSVERPDGSNFTLKIRSTKLEDSAMYFCASNRVTSYNEQFFGPGTRLTVL.

The chain uses TRBV9 and TRBJ2-7; weak D call: TRBD2 (6 bases). Germline values: CDR1 SGDLS, CDR2 YYNGEE. V lost 0 bases and J lost 0, with 10 bases in between. The CDR3 is 15 amino acids. DNA for the CDR3: TGTGCCAGCAGCGTAGGACCCGGGAGCTCCTACGAGCAGTACTTC. Its translation is CASSVGPGSSYEQYF.